These 32 T cell receptor beta chains came from one sample sequenced in a study of blood T cell repertoires in COVID-19. The assay was immunoSEQ multiplex PCR, and TCRdb's table has in-frame clones only and misses some. This sample yields 200,000 to 250,000 clones, of which 70% to 90% are seen a single time; 8.5% to 12% belongs to the top ten. The specimen sequenced was peripheral blood. The receptor set was obtained from an elderly woman with acute or convalescent COVID-19.

A few counts support this clone. The CDR3 sequence: CASSFTYEQYF. In DNA form, the CDR3 reads TGTGCCAGCAGCTTCACCTACGAGCAGTACTTC. V and J are TRBV11-2 and TRBJ2-7; no firm D call. V dropped 3 bases and J dropped 2 bases, with 2 bases sitting between them. Germline loops: CDR1 SGHAT, CDR2 FQNNGV. The CDR3 is 11 amino acids.

This clone occurred once. The chain is built from TRBV29-1 and TRBJ2-2; perhaps TRBD2 as D (6 bases). Germline V gene lookup returns CDR1 SQVTM and CDR2 ANQGSEA. This CDR3 has 14 residues. V was trimmed by 7 bases and J by 0 bases, leaving 12 bases between them. CDR3 loop: CSAPSGANTGELFF. CDR3 in DNA: TGCAGCGCCCCGTCGGGGGCGAACACCGGGGAGCTGTTTTTT.

This clone has just a few counts. V and J are TRBV11-3 and TRBJ2-5, with D possibly TRBD2 on 7 matching bases. The CDR3 is 15 residues long. V dropped 5 bases and J dropped 5 bases, with 18 bases sitting between them. Germline loops: CDR1 SGHNT, CDR2 YENEEA. CDR3 in amino acids: CASSLGGGGGETQYF. The DNA for the CDR3 is TGTGCCAGCAGCCTCGGGGGCGGGGGTGGTGAGACCCAGTACTTC.

This clone was detected a few times. The chain carries TRBV4-3 and TRBJ1-2, with D tentatively TRBD1 (5 bases). The CDR3 contains 14 residues. Per the germline V gene, CDR1 is LGHNA and CDR2 is YSLEER. V gave up 4 bases and J gave up 0 bases, with 9 bases separating them. The CDR3 region has the DNA TGCGCCAGCAGCCCGACAGTTGCTAACTATGGCTACACCTTC. This encodes CASSPTVANYGYTF.

V usage is TRBV10-3 and J usage is TRBJ1-5; 10 nucleotides line up with TRBD1. Germline loops: CDR1 ENHRY, CDR2 SYGVKD. The CDR3 spans 17 residues. Trimming cost V 0 bases and J 7 bases; bases outside gene matches: 9. CDR3 coding DNA: TGTGCCATCAGTGAGTCGGGAGGTGACAGGGGGCAACAGCCCCAGCATTTT. It is translated as CAISESGGDRGQQPQHF.

The genes are TRBV5-1 and TRBJ2-1, with TRBD2 matching 12 bases. The CDR3 sequence is 16 residues long. Germline V gives CDR1 SGHRS, CDR2 YFSETQ. J gave up 4 bases and V 0 bases, and 2 bases lay outside the gene matches. The CDR3 loop reads CASSLAGLAGYNEQFF. CDR3 bases: TGCGCCAGCAGCTTGGCCGGACTAGCGGGGTACAATGAGCAGTTCTTC.

In this sample, this clone turned up many times. V and J are TRBV19 and TRBJ1-5; 12 bases align to TRBD1. V shed 6 bases and J 1 base; nucleotides not matched to a gene: 4. Germline CDR1 and CDR2: LNHDA and SQIVND (reference sequence). The CDR3 is made up of 16 amino acids. CDR3 residues: CASSGTGGLSNQPQHF. The CDR3 DNA is TGTGCCAGTAGCGGGACAGGGGGCTTGAGCAATCAGCCCCAGCATTTT.

The V and J genes are TRBV11-3 and TRBJ2-1; 8 nucleotides align to TRBD1. This CDR3 is built from 15 residues. The ends lost 0 bases at V and 2 bases at J; junction bases unmatched: 0. Germline CDR1 and CDR2: SGHNT and YENEEA. The CDR3: CASSLEQGAYNEQFF. CDR3 nucleotides: TGTGCCAGCAGCTTAGAACAGGGGGCCTACAATGAGCAGTTCTTC.

The chain couples TRBV28 to TRBJ1-5; 8 nucleotides align to TRBD1. This CDR3 is built from 14 residues. Losses at the gene ends were 5 bases for V and 2 bases for J; bases not matched to a gene: 2. The germline V gene encodes CDR1 MDHEN and CDR2 SYDVKM. CDR3 coding DNA: TGTGCCAGCAGTCCAGGGGGCGGCAATCAGCCCCAGCATTTT. It yields the protein CASSPGGGNQPQHF.

The chain's CDR3 is CASSVDGRSFDGYTF. The CDR3, as DNA: TGTGCCAGCAGCGTAGATGGGAGATCTTTTGACGGCTACACCTTC. This chain uses TRBV9 with TRBJ1-2, with unresolved D. The CDR3 contains 15 residues. V was cut by 0 bases and J by 8 bases, with 17 bases left in between. Germline V lookup: CDR1 SGDLS, CDR2 YYNGEE.

This chain joins TRBV27 and TRBJ2-7, with D unclear. V lost 3 bases and J 0 bases, leaving 6 bases between the germline ends. From germline, CDR1 is MNHEY and CDR2 SMNVEV (reference sequence). The CDR3 sequence is 13 residues long. The CDR3, as DNA: TGTGCCAGCAGTTTTAGCCGCTCCTACGAGCAGTACTTC. Translation gives CASSFSRSYEQYF.

This clone came up a few times. The chain employs TRBV6-5 and TRBJ1-4, with D perhaps TRBD1 (5 bases). V lost 5 bases and J lost 7, with 17 bases in between. Germline CDR1 MNHEY, CDR2 SVGAGI. This CDR3 has 15 residues. The CDR3 spells CASSIGRGVGEKLFF. In DNA, the CDR3 is TGTGCCAGCAGTATCGGGCGGGGGGTAGGTGAAAAACTGTTTTTT.

The chain combines TRBV28 with TRBJ1-1; 7 positions agree with TRBD1. This CDR3 spans 14 amino acids. In germline, CDR1 is MDHEN, CDR2 SYDVKM. V lost 4 bases and J lost 0; bases outside the gene matches: 2. The CDR3 DNA is TGTGCCAGCAGTTCGGGACAGTTGAACACTGAAGCTTTCTTT. It translates to CASSSGQLNTEAFF.

This clone was detected many times. V gene TRBV6-6 combines with J gene TRBJ2-7; TRBD2 matches at 10 bases. V dropped 5 bases and J dropped 1; count of bases not matched to a gene: 5. Germline assignment: CDR1 MNHNY and CDR2 SVGAGI (reference sequence). This CDR3 is 15 amino acids long. The CDR3 bases are TGTGCCAGCAGTGCTACTAGCGGGGAGTCCTACGAGCAGTACTTC. It specifies CASSATSGESYEQYF.

The J gene is TRBJ1-1, the V gene TRBV15; maybe TRBD1 (5 bases). This CDR3 is 16 amino acids long. V was trimmed by 0 bases and J by 5 bases, leaving 16 bases between them. Germline V gene lookup returns CDR1 LNHNV and CDR2 YYDKDF (reference sequence). The CDR3 DNA is TGTGCCACCAGCAGAGAAGGAGGGGTTCGTGGGACTGAAGCTTTCTTT. This encodes CATSREGGVRGTEAFF.

This chain's CDR3 is CASSYERGLAKNIQYF. The CDR3 nucleotides read TGTGCCAGCAGTTACGAGCGGGGGTTAGCCAAAAACATTCAGTACTTC. The chain is built from TRBV6-5 and TRBJ2-4; 8 bases map to TRBD2. Germline CDR1 MNHEY, CDR2 SVGAGI. This CDR3 is built from 16 residues. The junction had 3 bases not matched to a gene; V was cut back by 2 bases and J by 0 bases.

V and J are TRBV6-5 and TRBJ2-7; weak D call: TRBD2 (5 bases). The V end lost 0 bases, the J end lost 7 bases, and 19 bases lay between the germline ends. Germline V gene sequence: CDR1 MNHEY, CDR2 SVGAGI. CDR3 size: 16 residues. CDR3 sequence (DNA): TGTGCCAGCAGTTACTCGACTCTAGACTACGGCAGGGAGCAGTACTTC. Its translation is CASSYSTLDYGREQYF.

This sequence joins TRBV19 and TRBJ2-3; TRBD2 matches at 8 bases. J was trimmed by 5 bases and V by 7 bases; bases with no gene match: 14. CDR1 and CDR2 (germline): LNHDA, SQIVND (reference sequence). CDR3 length: 16 residues. The CDR3 DNA is TGTGCCAGTACGGGTCGGGGGGGATCCGTAGGAGATACGCAGTATTTT. This codes for CASTGRGGSVGDTQYF.

The CDR3 region has the DNA TGTGCCACCGACCAGGGGAATCAGCCCCAGCATTTT. Its protein product is CATDQGNQPQHF. V and J are TRBV28 and TRBJ1-5, with D maybe TRBD1 (6 bases). V lost 10 bases, J lost 4 bases, and 11 bases lay in between. The CDR3 sequence is 12 residues long. Per germline, CDR1 MDHEN and CDR2 SYDVKM.

This clone was counted ten times or more. The chain couples TRBV19 to TRBJ1-1, with 9 bases lining up with TRBD1. After removal of 3 bases from V and 4 bases from J, the junction contained 3 bases not matched to a gene. The CDR3 length is 14 residues. From germline, CDR1 is LNHDA and CDR2 SQIVND (reference sequence). The CDR3 is CASSMGTGTTEAFF. In nucleotides, the CDR3 is TGTGCCAGTAGTATGGGGACAGGGACCACTGAAGCTTTCTTT. Complete variable domain (other parts from reference TRBV19 and TRBJ1-1): DGGITQSPKYLFRKEGQNVTLSCEQNLNHDAMYWYRQDPGQGLRLIYYSQIVNDFQKGDIAEGYSVSREKKESFPLTVTSAQKNPTAFYLCASSMGTGTTEAFFGQGTRLTVV.

V gene TRBV14 combines with J gene TRBJ1-3; 7 bases are shared with TRBD1. The CDR3 extends over 15 amino acids. CDR1 is SGHDN and CDR2 is FVKESK in the germline V gene. V lost 1 base and J lost 4; bases outside the gene matches: 4. CDR3: CASSQAGGGGNTIYF. The CDR3, as DNA: TGTGCCAGCAGCCAAGCCGGAGGGGGCGGAAACACCATATATTTT.

The J gene is TRBJ1-2, the V gene TRBV19; 10 bases are a match to TRBD1. Unmatched junction bases numbered 5, after V lost 7 bases and J lost 6 bases. Germline-derived CDR1 and CDR2 are LNHDA and SQIVND (reference sequence). This CDR3 is 13 amino acids long. CDR3 region: CASMETGGDGYTF. CDR3 coding DNA: TGTGCCAGTATGGAGACAGGGGGCGATGGCTACACCTTC. Full variable domain (rest looked up from reference TRBV19 and TRBJ1-2): DGGITQSPKYLFRKEGQNVTLSCEQNLNHDAMYWYRQDPGQGLRLIYYSQIVNDFQKGDIAEGYSVSREKKESFPLTVTSAQKNPTAFYLCASMETGGDGYTFGSGTRLTVV.

This clone was seen just once. CDR3 residues: CASSFQRGDTEAFF. For the CDR3, the DNA is TGTGCCAGCAGCTTCCAGAGAGGCGACACTGAAGCTTTCTTT. J is TRBJ1-1 and V is TRBV7-9; D uncertain. Trimming stripped 3 bases from V and 3 bases from J, with 11 bases between. Germline V gene data show CDR1 as SEHNR and CDR2 as FQNEAQ (reference sequence). The CDR3 consists of 14 residues.

This sequence joins TRBV18 and TRBJ1-5; TRBD1 aligns across 9 bases. The CDR3 length is 16 residues. V trimming: 5 bases; J trimming: 6 bases; junction bases outside the gene matches: 11. Germline V gives CDR1 KGHSH, CDR2 LQKENI. The DNA for the CDR3 is TGTGCCAGCTCATCTCCGGGACAGGGAGCGGCTCAGCCCCAGCATTTT. It encodes CASSSPGQGAAQPQHF.

The chain links TRBV4-3 to TRBJ2-5; 7 bases are a match to TRBD1. This CDR3 is built from 14 residues. The V segment lost 4 bases and the J segment 1 base; nucleotides outside the gene matches: 3. Germline-derived CDR1 and CDR2 are LGHNA and YSLEER. CDR3 DNA sequence: TGCGCCAGCAGCCGGAACAGGGGCCAAGAGACCCAGTACTTC. This gives the protein CASSRNRGQETQYF.

The V call is TRBV3-1 (or the pseudogene TRBV3-2), the J call TRBJ1-2; perhaps TRBD1 as D (5 bases). Germline CDR1 reads LGHDT; CDR2 reads YNNKEL (reference sequence). This CDR3 has 14 amino acids. Trimming pared 0 bases from V and 8 bases from J, leaving 13 bases between. The CDR3 loop reads CASSQDGQGRGYTF. CDR3 coding DNA: TGTGCCAGCAGCCAAGATGGGCAGGGTCGGGGCTACACCTTC.

The V and J genes are TRBV5-1 and TRBJ2-5; tentative D call: TRBD1 (5 bases). This CDR3 is built from 16 residues. The V gene lost 4 bases and the J gene lost 5 bases, with 21 bases spanning the gap. CDR1 is SGHRS and CDR2 is YFSETQ in the germline V gene. CDR3 in DNA: TGCGCCAGCAGCCTTCCCGACAGAACTTTTGGCGAGACCCAGTACTTC. This translates into CASSLPDRTFGETQYF.

The rearrangement joins TRBV7-2 to TRBJ2-7, with TRBD2 as a possible D gene (5 bases). This CDR3 region has 15 residues. Germline lookup yields CDR1 SGHTA and CDR2 FQGNSA. Trimming cost V 1 base and J 3 bases, with 13 bases left between them. This chain's CDR3 is CASSLEVAKSYEQYF. The CDR3 bases are TGTGCCAGCAGCTTAGAGGTAGCGAAGAGCTACGAGCAGTACTTC.

The rearrangement links TRBV3-1 (or the pseudogene TRBV3-2) to TRBJ1-2; D unresolved. The CDR3 contains 15 residues. Germline CDR1 and CDR2: LGHDT and YNNKEL (reference sequence). The ends were cut back, 1 base at V and 4 bases at J, with 13 bases in the middle. The CDR3 loop reads CASSQALAISYGYTF. The CDR3 nucleotides are TGTGCCAGCAGCCAAGCGTTGGCCATATCCTATGGCTACACCTTC.

The CDR3 bases are TGCGCCAGCAGCTTAGACAGTACCAATGGCTACACCTTC. This encodes CASSLDSTNGYTF. V and J are TRBV5-1 and TRBJ1-2; tentatively, D is TRBD1 (5 bases). The germline V gene encodes CDR1 SGHRS and CDR2 YFSETQ. The CDR3 has 13 residues. V dropped 2 bases and J dropped 6 bases, with 11 bases sitting between them.

This clone was counted many times. The rearrangement uses TRBV7-9 and TRBJ2-5; D may be TRBD1 (6 bases). This CDR3 is 16 amino acids long. The germline gives CDR1 SEHNR, CDR2 FQNEAQ (reference sequence). The V gene lost 5 bases and the J gene lost 2 bases, with 18 bases spanning the gap. The CDR3 is CASSTSTRGRQETQYF. The CDR3 bases are TGTGCCAGCAGCACCTCTACGAGGGGGAGACAAGAGACCCAGTACTTC.

The chain links TRBV19 to TRBJ2-5; TRBD1 matches at 12 bases. The V segment lost 8 bases and the J segment 4 bases; nucleotides outside the gene matches: 2. Looked up from germline, CDR1 is LNHDA and CDR2 is SQIVND (reference sequence). CDR3 length equals 13 residues. CDR3 sequence: CASRDRGPETQYF. CDR3 sequence (DNA): TGTGCCAGTCGGGACAGGGGGCCAGAGACCCAGTACTTC.